One TCR beta chain is described in this entry. These data come from a study of chemoradiotherapy in HPV16-positive cancers. Here immunoSEQ multiplex PCR was the method, and the copy in TCRdb shows in-frame clones only, minus some. The sample carries tens of thousands of clones, approximately 88% recorded once. The CDR3 has 12 residues. V was clipped by 1 base and J by 4 bases, with 4 bases between them. From germline, CDR1 is MGHDK and CDR2 SYGVNS. The TCR was taken from a human donor with HPV-associated anogenital cancer. V is TRBV25-1 and J is TRBJ1-1, with D unclear. Sequencing used blood, obtained from a patient who underwent chemoradiotherapy. This CDR3 reads CASSEWGTEAFF. As DNA, the CDR3 is TGTGCCAGCAGTGAATGGGGCACTGAAGCTTTCTTT.